This TCR beta chain originates from a study of CD8 T cells in ankylosing spondylitis. The study's findings and limits: What seemed typical of ankylosing spondylitis blood was a TCR beta motif built from several highly homologous variants. Prior literature has documented some motif variants in synovial fluid and blood from reactive arthritis. Researchers reportedly found disease-linked clones significantly enriched in matched ankylosing spondylitis synovial fluid.

The CDR3 consists of 16 residues. Germline values: CDR1 MGHRA, CDR2 YSYEKL. Trimming pared 3 bases from V and 1 base from J, leaving 12 bases between. This clonotype came up many times. The antigen is undetermined. Quantitative 5'-RACE with molecular barcodes produced the TCR beta libraries. A single record per CDR3 protein comes from TCRdb applying MiXCR to the 5' RACE reads. The sample holds fewer than 500,000 distinct CDR3 sequences; under 25% are singletons and the top ten take approximately 15%. The genes are TRBV4-1 and TRBJ2-2; D perhaps matches TRBD2 (6 bases). The sample comprised blood, either unsorted or a sorted T cell fraction (not recorded which). This receptor was obtained from a male donor with ankylosing spondylitis. The CDR3 sequence: CASSHERAGNTGELFF. The CDR3 nucleotides read TGCGCCAGCAGCCATGAGCGGGCTGGGAACACCGGGGAGCTGTTTTTT.